This T cell receptor beta chain was sequenced for a study of blood T cell repertoires in COVID-19. The germline CDR1 and CDR2 sequences are KGHDR and SFDVKD. CDR3 length: 16 residues. The J segment lost 7 bases and the V segment lost 1 base, leaving 8 bases of the junction unmatched. The protocol was immunoSEQ multiplex PCR, while the TCRdb copy is restricted to in-frame clones and leaves out a portion. The repertoire consists of roughly 380,000 clones, with about 90% occurring once and the leading ten covering just over 1%. Sequenced input: PBMCs or T cells enriched from blood (not recorded which). The sequence was obtained from a woman in her twenties or thirties who had been exposed to COVID-19. This chain links TRBV24-1 with TRBJ2-1; 8 bases match TRBD1. CDR3 residues: CATSDLSGGKVNEQFF. The CDR3 region has the DNA TGTGCCACCAGTGATTTATCAGGGGGCAAGGTAAATGAGCAGTTCTTC.